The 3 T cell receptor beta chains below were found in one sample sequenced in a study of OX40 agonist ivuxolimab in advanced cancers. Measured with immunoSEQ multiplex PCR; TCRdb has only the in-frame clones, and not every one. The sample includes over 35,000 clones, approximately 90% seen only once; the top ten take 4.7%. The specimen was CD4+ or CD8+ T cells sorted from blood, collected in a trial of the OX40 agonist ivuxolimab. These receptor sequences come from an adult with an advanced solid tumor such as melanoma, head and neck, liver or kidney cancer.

CDR3 amino acids: CASSAPGTGGHETQYF. The CDR3 nucleotides read TGTGCCAGCAGTGCCCCCGGGACAGGGGGCCACGAGACCCAGTACTTC. The V and J genes are TRBV25-1 and TRBJ2-5, with 12 bases aligning to TRBD1. The length of the CDR3 is 16 residues. V shed 4 bases, J shed 5 bases, and the junction held 8 bases outside the gene matches. CDR1 is MGHDK, CDR2 SYGVNS, per germline.

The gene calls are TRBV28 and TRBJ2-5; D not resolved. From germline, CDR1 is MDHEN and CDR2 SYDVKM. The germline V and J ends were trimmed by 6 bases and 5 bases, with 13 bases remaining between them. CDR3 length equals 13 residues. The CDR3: CASRSTARETQYF. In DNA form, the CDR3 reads TGTGCCAGCAGGTCTACGGCCAGGGAGACCCAGTACTTC. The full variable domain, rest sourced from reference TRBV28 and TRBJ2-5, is DVKVTQSSRYLVKRTGEKVFLECVQDMDHENMFWYRQDPGLGLRLIYFSYDVKMKEKGDIPEGYSVSREKKERFSLILESASTNQTSMYLCASRSTARETQYFGPGTRLLVL.

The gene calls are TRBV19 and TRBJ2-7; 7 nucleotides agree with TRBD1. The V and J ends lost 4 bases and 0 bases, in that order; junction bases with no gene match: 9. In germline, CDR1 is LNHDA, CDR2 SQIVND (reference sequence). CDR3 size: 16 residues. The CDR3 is CASSTTTGRSSYEQYF. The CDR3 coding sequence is TGTGCCAGTAGTACGACGACAGGGCGGAGCTCCTACGAGCAGTACTTC.